This TCR beta chain was recorded in a study of blood T cells in healthy people across ages. The study, taken as a whole, reports: Possibly confounding the expanded clonotype changes was the fact that donor CMV status was unknown.

This clonotype was found a few times. Antigen: not known. V dropped 3 bases and J dropped 2 bases, with 17 bases sitting between them. From germline, CDR1 is MDHEN and CDR2 SYDVKM. This CDR3 is 16 amino acids long. For the second PCR, which ran for about 7 to 11 cycles, a sample-barcoded 5' primer and a J-beta primer mix were used. A 12-random-nucleotide template-switch adaptor tagged each cDNA molecule. CDR3-containing paired-end reads numbering at least 2.5 million came from each sample. TCRdb re-called the 5' RACE reads with MiXCR, one entry per CDR3 protein. The sample includes about 680,000 distinct CDR3 sequences, 45% to 50% of them seen just once.

The receptor comes from a woman aged 55-69 years in good health. Sequencing was carried out using blood. The chain employs TRBV28 and TRBJ2-7; perhaps TRBD1 as D (5 bases). The CDR3 is CASSLGWGGTPYEQYF. CDR3 coding DNA: TGTGCCAGCAGTTTGGGTTGGGGCGGAACCCCCTACGAGCAGTACTTC.